The 15 T cell receptor beta chains below come from one sample, sequenced in a study of post-analysis software for immune sequencing data. Study-level results: Patients carried a few TRBV segments more frequently than controls did, and TRBV5-6, TRBV5-1 and TRBV20-1 were among them.

The antigens of these receptors remain unknown. TCR beta cDNA libraries had unique molecular identifiers. TCRdb fed the PCR reads into MiXCR, producing one record per CDR3 protein. In the table there are hundreds of thousands of distinct CDR3 sequences, 25% to 30% of which are singletons. Input material: blood. The receptors here all came from a girl between 10 and 17 years old with multiple sclerosis.

This clonotype appeared many times. This chain links TRBV10-3 with TRBJ2-5, with a weak D call TRBD1 (5 bases). The CDR3 consists of 13 residues. Per germline, CDR1 ENHRY and CDR2 SYGVKD. Trimming took off 6 bases at V and 2 bases at J, with 10 bases between the two ends. The CDR3 protein is CAIRETAQETQYF. The CDR3 region has the DNA TGTGCCATCAGAGAGACAGCACAAGAGACCCAGTACTTC.

The chain has TRBV20-1 and TRBJ2-1; 9 nucleotides match TRBD2. From germline, CDR1 is DFQATT and CDR2 SNEGSKA (reference sequence). The CDR3 runs 15 residues. J gave up 10 bases and V 2 bases, and 12 bases lay outside the gene matches. CDR3 DNA: TGCAGTGCTAGACCCCCGGAGCGGGGGGCTGGAGAGCAGTTCTTC. This sequence encodes CSARPPERGAGEQFF.

The CDR3 region has the DNA TGCAGTGCTAGAGATGACGACAGGGTAGCCGTGGGGATCTACGAGCAGTACTTC. This encodes CSARDDDRVAVGIYEQYF. The chain links TRBV20-1 to TRBJ2-7; 7 positions match TRBD1. Germline V gene sequence: CDR1 DFQATT, CDR2 SNEGSKA (reference sequence). V was pared by 0 bases and J by 3 bases, with 17 bases of the junction left unmatched. The CDR3 sequence is 18 residues long.

A note on this clonotype: At one end the junction does not follow the germline gene, possibly because of a read error. This chain's CDR3 is CASSEGNPNQPQHF. The CDR3 nucleotides are TGTGCCAGTAGTGAAGGTAACCCCAATCAGCCCCAGCATTTT. V gene TRBV2 combines with J gene TRBJ1-5; D unclear. The CDR3 spans 14 residues. Germline CDR1 reads SNHLY; CDR2 reads FYNNEI.

This clonotype was seen at least ten times. The CDR3 coding sequence is TGCGCCAGCAGCCCACTGCCGGGACAGGGGGCATCAGATACGCAGTATTTT. It is translated as CASSPLPGQGASDTQYF. The J gene is TRBJ2-3, the V gene TRBV4-1; 12 nucleotides line up with TRBD1. V was pared by 4 bases and J by 4 bases, with 9 bases of the junction left unmatched. The CDR3 covers 17 residues. The germline gives CDR1 MGHRA, CDR2 YSYEKL.

This clonotype was counted a few times. This rearrangement joins TRBV7-9 to TRBJ2-7, with D perhaps given as TRBD1 or TRBD2 (6 bases each). Trimming took 5 bases from V and 4 from J, leaving 18 bases between them. CDR1 SEHNR and CDR2 FQNEAQ come from the germline V gene (reference sequence). There are 15 residues in the CDR3. The CDR3 coding sequence is TGTGCCAGCAGCCCAGGGGACTGGGATGGGTACGAGCAGTACTTC. As protein: CASSPGDWDGYEQYF.

J is TRBJ2-1 and V is TRBV20-1, with TRBD1 as a possible D gene (6 bases). The CDR3 length is 14 residues. V gave up 3 bases and J gave up 4 bases, with 13 bases separating them. Germline CDR1 reads DFQATT; CDR2 reads SNEGSKA (reference sequence). In DNA form, the CDR3 reads TGCAGTGCTAGGAGGGTTGGGACATACAATGAGCAGTTCTTC. Translating gives CSARRVGTYNEQFF.

J is TRBJ1-4 and V is TRBV27; no definite D call. Germline assignment: CDR1 MNHEY and CDR2 SMNVEV (reference sequence). The CDR3 contains 18 residues. Trimming cost V 0 bases and J 0 bases, with 14 bases left between them. For the CDR3, the DNA is TGTGCCAGCAGTTTATCTGGGTGGCGGTCCGCAACTAATGAAAAACTGTTTTTT. Amino acids: CASSLSGWRSATNEKLFF.

The rearrangement joins TRBV7-2 to TRBJ2-5, with TRBD2 matching 8 bases. V was clipped by 1 base and J by 0 bases; unmatched bases: 4. This CDR3 contains 16 residues. CDR1 SGHTA and CDR2 FQGNSA come from the germline V gene. Here the CDR3 DNA reads TGTGCCAGCAGCTTAGATCGGGGGGGTTACCAAGAGACCCAGTACTTC. Amino acid sequence: CASSLDRGGYQETQYF.

This clonotype appeared many times. The genes are TRBV6-5 and TRBJ2-5; D is unclear. The germline gives CDR1 MNHEY, CDR2 SVGAGI. CDR3 size: 14 residues. Trimming took off 5 bases at V and 3 bases at J, with 13 bases between the two ends. The CDR3 coding sequence is TGTGCCAGCAGTCCCGGTGGGCCCAAAGAGACCCAGTACTTC. Encoded protein: CASSPGGPKETQYF.

V usage is TRBV18 and J usage is TRBJ2-3; a possible D gene is TRBD2 (6 bases). CDR3 size: 12 residues. CDR1 KGHSH and CDR2 LQKENI come from the germline V gene. Trimming cost V 3 bases and J 7 bases, with 8 bases left between them. The CDR3 region is CASSPAGNTQYF. Written as DNA, the CDR3 is TGTGCCAGCTCACCGGCGGGAAATACGCAGTATTTT.

The chain employs TRBV28 and TRBJ1-2; D is perhaps TRBD1 (6 bases). Germline values: CDR1 MDHEN, CDR2 SYDVKM. V shed 1 base and J shed 2 bases, with 8 bases lying between them. The length of the CDR3 is 14 residues. CDR3: CASSLLDRNYGYTF. The CDR3 nucleotides are TGTGCCAGCAGTTTATTGGACAGAAACTATGGCTACACCTTC.

V is TRBV5-1 and J is TRBJ2-1; TRBD1 matches 9 bases. The CDR3 consists of 16 residues. Germline V gene data show CDR1 as SGHRS and CDR2 as YFSETQ. Trimming removed 4 bases from V and 7 bases from J; junction bases left unmatched: 12. CDR3 DNA sequence: TGCGCCAGCAGCACCGGGACAGGGACCGCCGGGAATGAGCAGTTCTTC. It is translated as CASSTGTGTAGNEQFF.

This clonotype was recorded a few times. V and J are TRBV6-6 and TRBJ2-5; D is unclear. Trimming stripped 5 bases from V and 5 bases from J, with 24 bases between. Germline V lookup: CDR1 MNHNY, CDR2 SVGAGI (reference sequence). This CDR3 contains 17 residues. CDR3 in amino acids: CASSQHKERKIRETQYF. In DNA form, the CDR3 reads TGTGCCAGCAGTCAACACAAAGAGAGGAAGATAAGGGAGACCCAGTACTTC.

This clonotype was detected a few times. The chain joins TRBV24-1 to TRBJ2-3, with 7 bases that match TRBD1. The CDR3 sequence is 16 residues long. The V gene end was trimmed by 4 bases and the J gene end by 3 bases; junction bases not matched to a gene: 9. Germline V gives CDR1 KGHDR, CDR2 SFDVKD. Here the CDR3 DNA reads TGTGCCACCAGTGAGCCCCGGGACAGCTCAACAGATACGCAGTATTTT. It specifies CATSEPRDSSTDTQYF.